This passage covers 17 T cell receptor beta chains from one sample sequenced in a study of low-dose radiotherapy and immunotherapy resistance in tumors. TRAV- and TRBV-specific primers primed first-strand cDNA, covering alpha and beta chains. Over approximately 20 PCR cycles, TCRs were amplified from a constant-region primer and V-primer adapter. One entry per CDR3 protein, called by TCRdb with MiXCR from the reads. The table lists tens of thousands of distinct CDR3 sequences, around 25% of them singletons. Time point: after trial treatment. This sample's treatment: LDRT plus nivolumab, ipilimumab, low-dose cyclophosphamide and aspirin (RACIN trial). The sequenced sample was PBMCs, obtained after low-dose radiotherapy plus immunotherapy. The receptors originated from a male donor with prostate cancer.

As for this clonotype: It differs at one base from a far larger clone, so likely a read error. The gene calls are TRBV5-3 and TRBJ2-2; D is perhaps TRBD1 or TRBD2 (5 bases each). TRBV5-3 is noted as an ORF with a role that remains uncertain. There are 15 residues in the CDR3. The CDR3 sequence is CASRPGTFNTGELSF. The CDR3 DNA is TGTGCCAGCAGGCCAGGGACCTTTAACACCGGGGAGCTGTCTTTT.

This clonotype was seen repeatedly, ten times or more. This chain links TRBV10-3 with TRBJ2-2; the match to TRBD1 covers 7 bases. The CDR3 covers 12 residues. The germline CDR1 and CDR2 sequences are ENHRY and SYGVKD. V trimming: 8 bases; J trimming: 4 bases; junction bases outside the gene matches: 1. CDR3 sequence (DNA): TGTGCCATCGGGACAGCCACCGGGGAGCTGTTTTTT. Translating gives CAIGTATGELFF.

This clonotype was counted many times. The chain couples TRBV5-4 to TRBJ2-1; no reliable D call. Germline CDR1 reads SGHNT; CDR2 reads YYREEE (reference sequence). V was cut by 4 bases and J by 0 bases, with 2 bases left in between. This CDR3 has 12 residues. CDR3 sequence reads: CASSVSYNEQFF. The CDR3 nucleotides are TGTGCCAGCAGCGTCTCCTACAATGAGCAGTTCTTC.

The sample holds a few counts of this clonotype. The chain employs TRBV11-2 and TRBJ2-7, with TRBD2 identical over 11 bases. The J segment lost 6 bases and the V segment lost 4 bases, leaving 2 bases of the junction unmatched. Germline V gives CDR1 SGHAT, CDR2 FQNNGV. There are 13 residues in the CDR3. CDR3 sequence reads: CASSSLAGAEQYF. Here the CDR3 DNA reads TGTGCCAGCAGCTCACTAGCGGGAGCCGAGCAGTACTTC.

This clonotype has at least ten counts. The chain combines TRBV28 with TRBJ2-1, with 8 bases identical to TRBD2. Germline V gene sequence: CDR1 MDHEN, CDR2 SYDVKM. The CDR3 is 15 residues long. The junction had 8 bases not matched to a gene; V was cut back by 5 bases and J by 5 bases. This CDR3 is CASSPPGTSNNEQFF. CDR3 coding DNA: TGTGCCAGCAGTCCTCCAGGGACTAGTAACAATGAGCAGTTCTTC.

The V and J genes are TRBV2 and TRBJ1-3, with TRBD1 matching over 9 bases. J lost 5 bases, V lost 2 bases, and 7 bases had no gene match. CDR3 size: 16 residues. In germline, CDR1 is SNHLY, CDR2 FYNNEI. This CDR3 reads CASSELDRGFRNTIYF. DNA of the CDR3: TGTGCCAGCAGTGAACTGGACAGGGGTTTCAGAAACACCATATATTTT.

This clonotype was observed at least ten times. The chain is built from TRBV2 and TRBJ2-7; D unresolved. Trimming left V 7 bases short and J 2 bases short, with 12 bases between. The CDR3 covers 13 residues. Germline CDR1 reads SNHLY; CDR2 reads FYNNEI. The CDR3 sequence: CASTIQDTYEQYF. In nucleotides, the CDR3 is TGTGCCAGCACCATTCAGGATACCTACGAGCAGTACTTC.

This clonotype came up many times. The chain is built from TRBV7-8 and TRBJ2-1, with 10 bases that match TRBD2. Looked up from germline, CDR1 is SGHVS and CDR2 is FQNEAQ. This CDR3 comprises 15 residues. J was trimmed by 9 bases and V by 5 bases; bases with no gene match: 10. The CDR3 DNA follows: TGTGCCAGCAGCACCCTAGCGGGAGTGTGGGGTGAGCAGTTCTTC. It is translated as CASSTLAGVWGEQFF.

This clonotype was seen ten or more times. The V and J genes are TRBV27 and TRBJ2-1; 9 positions match TRBD1. Losses at the gene ends were 6 bases for V and 8 bases for J; bases not matched to a gene: 14. Germline CDR1 MNHEY, CDR2 SMNVEV (reference sequence). This CDR3 is built from 16 residues. CDR3 loop: CASSPAGTGRSDEQFF. The CDR3 bases are TGTGCCAGCAGCCCCGCCGGGACAGGGAGGTCGGATGAGCAGTTCTTC.

The gene calls are TRBV29-1 and TRBJ2-7, with a weak D call TRBD2 (6 bases). Germline CDR1 is SQVTM and CDR2 is ANQGSEA. CDR3 length equals 11 residues. Trimming pared 4 bases from V and 3 bases from J, leaving 7 bases between. The CDR3: CSVGGNYEQYF. DNA for the CDR3: TGCAGCGTTGGCGGGAACTACGAGCAGTACTTC.

This clonotype was counted a few times. The chain is built from TRBV5-5 and TRBJ2-7; a possible D gene is TRBD2 (5 bases). Germline V CDR1 and CDR2: SGHKS, YYEKEE (reference sequence). V was pared by 4 bases and J by 0 bases, with 26 bases between. The CDR3 consists of 19 residues. Written as DNA, the CDR3 is TGTGCCAGCAGCCCATTGATGGTCGGGAATCTACACCTCTCCTACGAGCAGTACTTC. It codes for CASSPLMVGNLHLSYEQYF.

This clonotype is medium-sized. V usage is TRBV6-2 or TRBV6-3 and J usage is TRBJ2-5; D could derive from TRBD1 or TRBD2 (5 bases each). The CDR3 length is 12 residues. Germline V gene data show CDR1 as MNHEY and CDR2 as SVGEGT. V was pared by 5 bases and J by 5 bases, with 9 bases between. The CDR3 nucleotides read TGTGCCAGCAGTGCCGGGGCGGAGACCCAGTACTTC. Its protein is CASSAGAETQYF.

This clonotype was seen a handful of times. The gene calls are TRBV14 and TRBJ1-1, with D perhaps TRBD1 (6 bases). Per germline, CDR1 SGHDN and CDR2 FVKESK. V gave up 1 base and J gave up 2 bases, with 14 bases separating them. This CDR3 is built from 16 residues. The CDR3 nucleotides read TGTGCCAGCAGCCAAGTAAAAGGGACACTCAACACTGAAGCTTTCTTT. Its translation is CASSQVKGTLNTEAFF. The complete variable domain, with remaining parts taken from reference TRBV14 and TRBJ1-1, reads EAGVTQFPSHSVIEKGQTVTLRCDPISGHDNLYWYRRVMGKEIKFLLHFVKESKQDESGMPNNRFLAERTGGTYSTLKVQPAELEDSGVYFCASSQVKGTLNTEAFFGQGTRLTVV.

This clonotype was detected many times. The chain links TRBV7-8 to TRBJ1-3; D not certain. Germline V gene lookup returns CDR1 SGHVS and CDR2 FQNEAQ. This CDR3 spans 19 amino acids. Trimming left V 0 bases short and J 6 bases short, with 24 bases between. CDR3 sequence (DNA): TGTGCCAGCAGCTTAGCGCTACCTCGCCAGGCCCTGAGGGAAAACACCATATATTTT. Protein sequence: CASSLALPRQALRENTIYF.

The table lists this clonotype with many counts. The V and J genes are TRBV5-6 and TRBJ2-6; D tentatively reads TRBD1 or TRBD2 (5 bases each). This CDR3 is built from 17 residues. The V gene's germline CDR1 is SGHDT and CDR2 YYEEEE. V was clipped by 4 bases and J by 0 bases, with 14 bases between them. The CDR3 is CASSLLKGSSGANVLTF. The CDR3 DNA reads TGTGCCAGCAGCCTCCTGAAGGGGAGCTCTGGGGCCAACGTCCTGACTTTC.

This clonotype occurred many times. The chain uses TRBV9 and TRBJ2-2; 10 nucleotides match TRBD1. The CDR3 sequence is 16 residues long. Germline V gives CDR1 SGDLS, CDR2 YYNGEE. Trimming removed 3 bases from V and 7 bases from J; junction bases left unmatched: 9. The CDR3 sequence: CASSASGQGYVGELFF. The CDR3 DNA is TGTGCCAGCAGCGCGTCGGGACAGGGGTATGTCGGGGAGCTGTTTTTT.

Points on this clonotype: A far larger clone is only one base removed, so a read error is likely. The V call is TRBV13, the J call TRBJ2-1, with TRBD2 identical over 8 bases. CDR1 is PRHDT, CDR2 FYEKMQ, per germline (reference sequence). CDR3 length equals 14 residues. CDR3 nucleotides: TGTGTCAGCACGGCGGGAGGTAATGACAATGAGCAGTTCTTC. It codes for CVSTAGGNDNEQFF.